This is a list of T cell receptor beta chains from one sample in a study of radiation and T cells in renal cell carcinoma. Sequenced by immunoSEQ multiplex PCR; TCRdb stores in-frame clones only, minus some. The top ten clones hold around 10% of a sample with 150,000 or so clones, approximately 90% of them seen once. Sequencing was performed on blood, taken from a patient whose treatment included radiotherapy and nephrectomy. Receptor source: a woman aged 50 to 60 with renal cell carcinoma. Each CDR3 is given with its conserved first and last residue. A D gene is named only where the DNA matches it firmly. For some rows the clone size is stated as once, few or many, or as a class when expanded; others skip it.

j_call clone_size v_call d_call cdr3_aa cdr3_nt
TRBJ2-1 NA TRBV19 NA CASSLDSASYNEQFF TGTGCCAGTTCCCTGGATAGCGCGTCCTACAATGAGCAGTTCTTC
TRBJ1-2 NA TRBV6-5 TRBD1 CASRRQGGDGYTF TGTGCCAGCAGGAGACAGGGAGGGGATGGCTACACCTTC
TRBJ2-1 NA TRBV29-1 NA CSVGTTSYNEQFF TGCAGCGTTGGGACGACCTCCTACAATGAGCAGTTCTTC
TRBJ2-7 NA TRBV19 TRBD1 CASSIRGQGNYEQYF TGTGCCAGTAGTATCAGAGGACAGGGGAACTACGAGCAGTACTTC
TRBJ1-1 NA TRBV5-1 NA CASSLESLKNTEAFF TGCGCCAGCAGTTTAGAGTCACTCAAGAACACTGAAGCTTTCTTT
TRBJ1-1 NA TRBV13 NA CASSLRGSGLNTEAFF TGTGCCAGCAGCTTAAGGGGGTCGGGGTTGAACACTGAAGCTTTCTTT
TRBJ1-2 NA TRBV30 NA CAWRPVGGLYGYTF TGTGCCTGGAGGCCCGTGGGGGGCTTATATGGCTACACCTTC
TRBJ1-6 NA TRBV9 NA CASNLEDGSGSPLHF TGTGCCAGCAACCTTGAAGACGGGAGTGGGTCACCCCTCCACTTT
TRBJ2-7 once TRBV5-1 TRBD1 CASSFTTGGLGEQYF TGCGCCAGCAGCTTCACGACAGGGGGCCTCGGAGAGCAGTACTTC
TRBJ1-2 once TRBV4-1 NA CASSPREGGYTF TGCGCCAGCAGTCCTCGGGAAGGTGGCTACACCTTC
TRBJ2-1 NA TRBV11-2 NA CASSRHNEQFF TGTGCCAGCAGCCGACACAATGAGCAGTTCTTC
TRBJ2-2 once TRBV7-6 NA CASSLGDTGELFF TGTGCCAGCAGCTTGGGGGACACCGGGGAGCTGTTTTTT
TRBJ2-2 few TRBV9 NA CASSVDPAGELFF TGTGCCAGCAGCGTAGACCCGGCGGGGGAGCTGTTTTTT
TRBJ1-2 NA TRBV6-1 NA CASSESRIYGYTF TGTGCCAGCAGTGAATCCCGGATTTATGGCTACACCTTC
TRBJ1-2 NA TRBV7-9 NA CASSPRGVGYTF TGTGCCAGCAGCCCTCGGGGGGTAGGCTACACCTTC
TRBJ1-3 NA TRBV6-1 NA CASSADRSWDTIYF TGTGCCAGCAGTGCCGACAGGAGTTGGGACACCATATATTTT
TRBJ1-2 NA TRBV7-9 NA CASSSTDFYGYTF TGTGCCAGCAGCTCGACAGATTTCTATGGCTACACCTTC
TRBJ1-2 NA TRBV4-3 TRBD1 CASSQVGSGGGYTF TGCGCCAGCAGCCAAGTCGGCTCAGGGGGCGGCTACACCTTC
TRBJ1-2 NA TRBV7-9 NA CASSPQGDFFYGYTF TGTGCCAGCAGCCCCCAGGGAGACTTCTTTTATGGCTACACCTTC
TRBJ1-3 NA TRBV5-5 TRBD1 CASSALTGIPGNTIYF TGTGCCAGCAGCGCACTGACAGGGATCCCTGGAAACACCATATATTTT
TRBJ1-4 few TRBV4-1 NA CASSRGFATNEKLFF TGCGCCAGCAGCCGGGGGTTTGCAACTAATGAAAAACTGTTTTTT
TRBJ2-7 NA TRBV11-2 NA CASSFIRDSYEQYF TGTGCCAGCAGCTTTATACGGGACTCCTACGAGCAGTACTTC
TRBJ1-2 NA TRBV5-6 TRBD1 CASSPGTAYYGYTF TGTGCCAGCAGCCCCGGGACAGCCTACTATGGCTACACCTTC
TRBJ2-5 NA TRBV18 NA CASSPGIEETQYF TGTGCCAGCTCACCGGGGATCGAAGAGACCCAGTACTTC
TRBJ1-2 NA TRBV13 NA CASSPGGRRRYGYTF TGTGCCAGCAGCCCAGGCGGCAGGCGAAGGTATGGCTACACCTTC
TRBJ1-5 NA TRBV10-3 NA CATGRGTRQPQHF TGTGCCACGGGGAGGGGGACTAGACAGCCCCAGCATTTT
TRBJ1-2 few TRBV5-1 NA CASSPTMQGIGYTF TGCGCCAGCAGCCCAACTATGCAGGGTATCGGCTACACCTTC
TRBJ1-3 once TRBV2 NA CASSEENYSGNTIYF TGTGCCAGCAGTGAAGAGAACTACTCTGGAAACACCATATATTTT
TRBJ1-2 NA TRBV6-6 TRBD1 CASSYGHHRGDYGYTF TGTGCCAGCAGTTACGGTCACCACAGGGGAGACTATGGCTACACCTTC
TRBJ2-2 NA TRBV5-1 TRBD1 CASSRRQGPNQNTGELFF TGCGCCAGCAGCCGTAGACAGGGACCAAATCAGAACACCGGGGAGCTGTTTTTT
TRBJ2-3 NA TRBV14 NA CASSQEITGDTQYF TGTGCCAGCAGCCAAGAGATCACTGGGGATACGCAGTATTTT
TRBJ2-1 NA TRBV19 TRBD2 CASSYFDGGASEQFF TGTGCCAGTAGTTACTTCGACGGGGGGGCCTCTGAGCAGTTCTTC
TRBJ1-1 NA TRBV6-5 NA CASRTGPHTEAFF TGTGCCAGCAGGACAGGCCCCCACACTGAAGCTTTCTTT
TRBJ2-7 NA TRBV2 NA CASSGSGHDEQYF TGTGCCAGCAGTGGCAGCGGGCACGACGAGCAGTACTTC
TRBJ1-4 NA TRBV6-6 NA CASRLDGATNEKLFF TGTGCCAGCAGATTGGACGGTGCAACTAATGAAAAACTGTTTTTT
TRBJ2-1 NA TRBV6-6 TRBD1 CASSAGGDRGFF TGTGCCAGCAGTGCCGGGGGGGACAGGGGGTTCTTC
TRBJ2-6 NA TRBV7-3 NA CASSLNLGSGANVLTF TGTGCCAGCAGCTTAAATTTGGGGTCTGGGGCCAACGTCCTGACTTTC
TRBJ2-1 NA TRBV12-5 NA CASGLGGEQFF TGTGCTAGTGGTTTGGGGGGTGAGCAGTTCTTC
TRBJ2-7 NA TRBV6-1 NA CASRGHLGGYEQYF TGTGCCAGCAGAGGACACCTTGGGGGTTACGAGCAGTACTTC
TRBJ1-6 NA TRBV7-9 NA CASSLGARGSPLHF TGTGCCAGCAGCTTAGGGGCTAGGGGTTCACCCCTCCACTTT